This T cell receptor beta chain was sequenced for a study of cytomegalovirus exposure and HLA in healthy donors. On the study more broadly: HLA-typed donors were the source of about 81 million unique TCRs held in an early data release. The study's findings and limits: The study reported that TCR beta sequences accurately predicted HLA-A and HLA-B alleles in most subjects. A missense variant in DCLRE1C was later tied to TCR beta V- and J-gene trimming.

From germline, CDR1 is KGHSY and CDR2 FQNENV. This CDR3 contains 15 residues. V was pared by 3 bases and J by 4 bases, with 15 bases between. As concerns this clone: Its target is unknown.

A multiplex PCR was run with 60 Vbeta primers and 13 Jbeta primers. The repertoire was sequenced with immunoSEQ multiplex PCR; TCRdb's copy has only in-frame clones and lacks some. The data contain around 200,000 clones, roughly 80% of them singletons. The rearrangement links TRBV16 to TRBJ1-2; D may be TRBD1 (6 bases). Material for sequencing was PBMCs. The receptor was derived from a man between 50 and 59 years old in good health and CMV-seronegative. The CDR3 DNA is TGTGCCAGCAGCCAGGGGGACATAGCATTCTATGGCTACACCTTC. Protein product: CASSQGDIAFYGYTF. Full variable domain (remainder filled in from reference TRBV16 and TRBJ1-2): GEEVAQTPKHLVRGEGQKAKLYCAPIKGHSYVFWYQQVLKNEFKFLISFQNENVFDETGMPKERFSAKCLPNSPCSLEIQATKLEDSAVYFCASSQGDIAFYGYTFGSGTRLTVV.